The clone carrying this T cell receptor (beta chain) has only a few counts. The antigen is undetermined. This entry is derived from a study of beta chain features in type 1 diabetes. The study's findings and limits: Type 1 diabetes patients had moderately but significantly shorter TCRB CDR3s in all four CD4+ subsets.

The sequenced template was cDNA made from the entire isolated RNA. Sequencing was performed with immunoSEQ multiplex PCR; in TCRdb, only in-frame clones are kept and a portion is missing. Among more than 110,000 clones listed, about 7% were seen once. This CDR3 spans 13 amino acids. The V end was cut by 5 bases, the J end by 7 bases, with 12 bases between. CDR1 is SEHNR, CDR2 FQNEAQ, per germline (reference sequence). This clonotype was obtained from a woman aged 25 to 39 in good health. The chain joins TRBV7-9 to TRBJ2-1; D remains unclear. Input material: central memory CD4+ T cells from blood. The CDR3 sequence: CASSAVAVNEQFF. The CDR3, as DNA: TGTGCCAGCAGCGCGGTAGCAGTAAATGAGCAGTTCTTC.